The clone carrying this TCR beta chain was seen more than once but under ten times. The antigen is not known. The source of the sample is a study of T cell repertoires in cytomegalovirus infection. In the study overall: Epitope selection comprised recently identified HLA-C-restricted CMV epitopes and well-studied HLA-B-restricted CMV epitopes. Public signatures in TCR beta pointed to CMV infection and matching HLA type.

One entry per CDR3 protein results from TCRdb running MiXCR on the reads. Here the sample spans 550,000 to 700,000 distinct CDR3 sequences, roughly 42% being singletons. Trimming removed 4 bases from V and 5 bases from J, with 20 bases in between. This CDR3 has 16 amino acids. Per the germline V gene, CDR1 is SGHTA and CDR2 is FQGNSA. Regarding the study as a whole: CMV-specific TCR beta clonotypes restricted by HLA-C were the ones dominating the ex vivo response.

Sequencing was performed on cultured PBMCs, taken from culture after CMV antigen stimulation. The chain is built from TRBV7-2 and TRBJ1-1; D is possibly TRBD1 (5 bases). This TCR was sampled from a human donor in good health (CMV status not recorded). Some clones in this sample may be carry-over from other donors' samples. The CDR3 loop reads CASSSRTPGAPTEAFF. As DNA, the CDR3 is TGTGCCAGCAGCTCCAGAACCCCCGGGGCCCCTACTGAAGCTTTCTTT.